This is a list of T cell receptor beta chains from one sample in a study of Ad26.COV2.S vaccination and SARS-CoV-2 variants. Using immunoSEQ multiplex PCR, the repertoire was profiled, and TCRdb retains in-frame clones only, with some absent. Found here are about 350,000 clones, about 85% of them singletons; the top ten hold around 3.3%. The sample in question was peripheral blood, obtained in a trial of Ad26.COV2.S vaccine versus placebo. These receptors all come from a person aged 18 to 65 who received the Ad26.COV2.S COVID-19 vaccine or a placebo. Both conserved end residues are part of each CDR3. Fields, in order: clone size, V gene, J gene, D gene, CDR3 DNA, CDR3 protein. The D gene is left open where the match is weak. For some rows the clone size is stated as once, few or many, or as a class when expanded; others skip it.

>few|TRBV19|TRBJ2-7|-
TGTGCCAGTAGAGCGGAGGGGGGTCGCTACGAGCAGTACTTC
CASRAEGGRYEQYF
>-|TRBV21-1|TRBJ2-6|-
TGTGCCAGCACTAAACGAGACAGGGACCCATACAACGTCCTGACTTTC
CASTKRDRDPYNVLTF
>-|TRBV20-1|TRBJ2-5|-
TGCAGTGCTGCCGACGGGGGGACCCAGTACTTC
CSAADGGTQYF
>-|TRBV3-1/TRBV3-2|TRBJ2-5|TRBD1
TGTGCCAGCAGCCAATGGCAGGGGGTAGAGACCCAGTACTTC
CASSQWQGVETQYF
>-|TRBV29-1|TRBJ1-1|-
TGCAGCGTTCTTCCAGCGGGGTCCAGCACTGAAGCTTTCTTT
CSVLPAGSSTEAFF
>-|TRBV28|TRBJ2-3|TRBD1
TGTGCCAGCAGCTCTCGACAGGGGGCGACCACAGATACGCAGTATTTT
CASSSRQGATTDTQYF
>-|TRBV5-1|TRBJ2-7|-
TGCGCCAGCAGCTTGGAAGGACAGACCTACGAGCAGTACTTC
CASSLEGQTYEQYF
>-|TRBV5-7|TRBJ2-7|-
TGTGCCAGCAGCTTTTCCGGCCAGGCCTACGAGCAGTACTTC
CASSFSGQAYEQYF
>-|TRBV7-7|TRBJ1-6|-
TGTGCTAGCAGCTTACGGCAGGGGTTCTATAATTCACCCCTCCACTTT
CASSLRQGFYNSPLHF
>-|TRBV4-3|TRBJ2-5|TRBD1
TGCGCCAGCAACCAAATGGGCCGGACAGGGCAAGAGACCCAGTACTTC
CASNQMGRTGQETQYF
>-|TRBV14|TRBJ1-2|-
TGTGCCAGCAGCCAACTTACCGTTAGCTATGGCTACACCTTC
CASSQLTVSYGYTF
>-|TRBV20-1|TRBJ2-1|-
TGCAGTGCTTCCGTACTAAGTGAGCAGTTCTTC
CSASVLSEQFF
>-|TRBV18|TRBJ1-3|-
TGTGCCAGCTCACCAGTATCCTTTAGAAACACCATATATTTT
CASSPVSFRNTIYF
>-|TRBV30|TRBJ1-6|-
TGTGCCTGGCGCGGGGGGACGTATTCACCCCTCCACTTT
CAWRGGTYSPLHF
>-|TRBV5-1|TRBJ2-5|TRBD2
TGCGCCAGCAGCTTGACGGGGGGGATCCAAGAGACCCAGTACTTC
CASSLTGGIQETQYF
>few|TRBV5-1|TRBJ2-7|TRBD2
TGCGCCAGCAGCTTAGCTAGCGGAGTTAACTACGAGCAGTACTTC
CASSLASGVNYEQYF
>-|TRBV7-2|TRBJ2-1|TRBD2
TGTGCCAGCAGCTTAGTTGGCGGGAGCTCCTACAATGAGCAGTTCTTC
CASSLVGGSSYNEQFF
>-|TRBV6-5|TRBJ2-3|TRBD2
TGTGCCAGCAGTTACGGGGGACTAGCGGCAGATACGCAGTATTTT
CASSYGGLAADTQYF
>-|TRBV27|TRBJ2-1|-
TGTGCCAGCAGTCTACCGACTAGTTTGCATGAGCAGTTCTTC
CASSLPTSLHEQFF
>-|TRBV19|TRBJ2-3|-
TGTGCCAGTACGGGGGGCACAGATACGCAGTATTTT
CASTGGTDTQYF
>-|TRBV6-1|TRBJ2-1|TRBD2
TGTGCCAGCAGCTCGCTTAGCGGGAGTTACAATGAGCAGTTCTTC
CASSSLSGSYNEQFF
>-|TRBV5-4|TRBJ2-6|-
TGTGCCAGCAGCTCTTCAGGGGTAGCCAACGTCCTGACTTTC
CASSSSGVANVLTF
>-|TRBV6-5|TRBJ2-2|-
TGTGCCAGCAAGTTTAACACCGGGGAGCTGTTTTTT
CASKFNTGELFF
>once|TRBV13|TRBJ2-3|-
TGTGCCAGCAGCTTCGGACAGAGCACAGATACGCAGTATTTT
CASSFGQSTDTQYF